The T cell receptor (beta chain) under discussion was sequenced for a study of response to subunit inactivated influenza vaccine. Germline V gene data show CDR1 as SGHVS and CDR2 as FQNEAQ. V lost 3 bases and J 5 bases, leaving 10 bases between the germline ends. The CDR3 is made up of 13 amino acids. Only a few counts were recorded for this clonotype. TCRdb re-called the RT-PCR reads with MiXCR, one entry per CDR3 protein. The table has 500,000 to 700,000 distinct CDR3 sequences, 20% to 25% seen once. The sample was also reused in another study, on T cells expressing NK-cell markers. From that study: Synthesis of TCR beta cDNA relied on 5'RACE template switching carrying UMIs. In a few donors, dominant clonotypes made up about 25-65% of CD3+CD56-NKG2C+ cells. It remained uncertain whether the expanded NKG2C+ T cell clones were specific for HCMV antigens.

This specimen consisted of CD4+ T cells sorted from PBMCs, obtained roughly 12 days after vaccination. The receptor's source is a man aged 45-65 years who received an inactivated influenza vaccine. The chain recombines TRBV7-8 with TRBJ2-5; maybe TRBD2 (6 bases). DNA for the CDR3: TGTGCCAGCAGCTTCGGGACTCGGGAGACCCAGTACTTC. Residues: CASSFGTRETQYF.